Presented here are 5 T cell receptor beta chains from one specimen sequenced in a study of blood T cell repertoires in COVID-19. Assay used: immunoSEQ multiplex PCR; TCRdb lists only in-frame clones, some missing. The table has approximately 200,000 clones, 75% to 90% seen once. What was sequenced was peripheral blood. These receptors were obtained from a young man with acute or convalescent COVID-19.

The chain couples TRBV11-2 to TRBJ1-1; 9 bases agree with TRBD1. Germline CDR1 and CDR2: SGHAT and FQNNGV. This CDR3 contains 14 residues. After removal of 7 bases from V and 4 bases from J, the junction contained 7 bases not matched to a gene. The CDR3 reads CASKSTGGGTEAFF. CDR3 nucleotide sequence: TGTGCCAGCAAATCGACAGGGGGTGGCACTGAAGCTTTCTTT.

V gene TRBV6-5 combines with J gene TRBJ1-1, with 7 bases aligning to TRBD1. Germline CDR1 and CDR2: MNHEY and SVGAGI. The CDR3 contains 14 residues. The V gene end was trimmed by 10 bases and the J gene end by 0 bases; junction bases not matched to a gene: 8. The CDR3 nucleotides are TGTGCCACTGAAACCGGGACAGTGAACACTGAAGCTTTCTTT. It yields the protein CATETGTVNTEAFF.

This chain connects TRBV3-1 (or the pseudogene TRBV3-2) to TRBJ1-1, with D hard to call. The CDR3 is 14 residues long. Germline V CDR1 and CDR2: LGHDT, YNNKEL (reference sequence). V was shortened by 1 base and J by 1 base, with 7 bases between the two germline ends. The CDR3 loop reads CASSQVRGNTEAFF. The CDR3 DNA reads TGTGCCAGCAGCCAAGTGCGCGGGAACACTGAAGCTTTCTTT.

In nucleotides, the CDR3 is TGTGCCACCAGGGGGACAGGGATGAACACTGAAGCTTTCTTT. This sequence encodes CATRGTGMNTEAFF. The chain employs TRBV24-1 and TRBJ1-1, with 9 bases identical to TRBD1. The CDR3 extends over 14 amino acids. Germline values: CDR1 KGHDR, CDR2 SFDVKD. J was trimmed by 0 bases and V by 7 bases; bases with no gene match: 2.

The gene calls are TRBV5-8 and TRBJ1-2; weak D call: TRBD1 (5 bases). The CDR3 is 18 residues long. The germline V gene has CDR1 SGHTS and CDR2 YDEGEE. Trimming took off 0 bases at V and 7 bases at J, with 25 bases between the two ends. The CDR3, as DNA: TGTGCCAGCAGCTTGGTCTTGGGGGGGATCCGTATAAAGGCTGGCTACACCTTC. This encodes CASSLVLGGIRIKAGYTF.